This T cell receptor (beta chain) was recovered during a study of shared clonotypes between healthy human individuals. Every donor was a Caucasian adult from Nashville, Tennessee. V was pared by 6 bases and J by 3 bases, with 9 bases of the junction left unmatched. Germline-derived CDR1 and CDR2 are MDHEN and SYDVKM. This CDR3 is 16 amino acids long. This table comes from immunoSEQ multiplex PCR, and its TCRdb copy is limited to in-frame clones, with some not included. The sample consists of over a million clones, about 80% of them appearing once. The sequenced sample consisted of memory CD4+ T cells from PBMCs. The subset denotes: CD45RA-negative fraction. This chain links TRBV28 with TRBJ2-7; 12 positions match TRBD1. This clonotype was obtained from a man aged 18-30 years in good health. Some clones in this sample may be carry-over from other donors' samples. As DNA, the CDR3 is TGTGCCAGCAGCCCTACCGGGACAGGGGGCTTCTACGAGCAGTACTTC. It encodes CASSPTGTGGFYEQYF.